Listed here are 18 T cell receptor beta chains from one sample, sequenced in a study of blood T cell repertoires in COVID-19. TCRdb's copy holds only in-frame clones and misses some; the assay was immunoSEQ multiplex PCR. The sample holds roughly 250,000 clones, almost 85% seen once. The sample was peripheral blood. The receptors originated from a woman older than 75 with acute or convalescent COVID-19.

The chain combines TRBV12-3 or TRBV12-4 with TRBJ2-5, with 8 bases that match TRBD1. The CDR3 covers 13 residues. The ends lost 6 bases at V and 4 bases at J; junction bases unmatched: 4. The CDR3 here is CASSQGARETQYF. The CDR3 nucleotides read TGTGCCAGCAGCCAGGGGGCACGAGAGACCCAGTACTTC.

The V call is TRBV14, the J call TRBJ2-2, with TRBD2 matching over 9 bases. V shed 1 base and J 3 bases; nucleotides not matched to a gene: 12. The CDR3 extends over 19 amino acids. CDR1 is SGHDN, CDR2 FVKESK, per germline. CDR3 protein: CASSQVWGSGSVYTGELFF. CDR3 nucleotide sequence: TGTGCCAGCAGCCAAGTTTGGGGTAGCGGGAGTGTGTACACCGGGGAGCTGTTTTTT.

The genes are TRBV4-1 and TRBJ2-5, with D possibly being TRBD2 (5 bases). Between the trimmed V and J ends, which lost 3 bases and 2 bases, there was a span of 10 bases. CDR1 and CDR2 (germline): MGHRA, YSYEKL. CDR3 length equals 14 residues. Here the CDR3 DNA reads TGCGCCAGCAGCCAGGCGGGCAGACAAGAGACCCAGTACTTC. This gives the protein CASSQAGRQETQYF.

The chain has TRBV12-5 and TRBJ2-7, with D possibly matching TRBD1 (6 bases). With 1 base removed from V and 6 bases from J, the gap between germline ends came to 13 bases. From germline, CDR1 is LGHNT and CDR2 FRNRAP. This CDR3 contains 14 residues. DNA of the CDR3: TGTGCTAGTGGTTTGGAGATCAGGGGCGGCGAGCAGTACTTC. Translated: CASGLEIRGGEQYF.

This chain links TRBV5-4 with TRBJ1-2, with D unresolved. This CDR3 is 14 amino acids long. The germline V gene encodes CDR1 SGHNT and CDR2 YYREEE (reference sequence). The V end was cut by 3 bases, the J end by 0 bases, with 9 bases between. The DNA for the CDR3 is TGTGCCAGCAGCTCAATGACAACTAACTATGGCTACACCTTC. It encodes CASSSMTTNYGYTF.

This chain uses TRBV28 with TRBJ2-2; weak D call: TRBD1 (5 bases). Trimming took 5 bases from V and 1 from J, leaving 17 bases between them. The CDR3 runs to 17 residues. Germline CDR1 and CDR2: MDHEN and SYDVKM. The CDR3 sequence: CASSQPRFTGNTGELFF. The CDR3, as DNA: TGTGCCAGCAGTCAGCCGAGATTTACAGGGAACACCGGGGAGCTGTTTTTT. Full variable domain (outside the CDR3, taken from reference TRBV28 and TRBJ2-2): DVKVTQSSRYLVKRTGEKVFLECVQDMDHENMFWYRQDPGLGLRLIYFSYDVKMKEKGDIPEGYSVSREKKERFSLILESASTNQTSMYLCASSQPRFTGNTGELFFGEGSRLTVL.

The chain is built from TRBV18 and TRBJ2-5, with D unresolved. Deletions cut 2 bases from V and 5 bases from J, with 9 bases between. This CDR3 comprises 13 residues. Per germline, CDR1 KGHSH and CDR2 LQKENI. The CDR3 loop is CASSPYAAETQYF. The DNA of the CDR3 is TGTGCCAGCTCACCATACGCCGCGGAGACCCAGTACTTC. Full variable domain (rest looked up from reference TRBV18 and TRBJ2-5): NAGVMQNPRHLVRRRGQEARLRCSPMKGHSHVYWYRQLPEEGLKFMVYLQKENIIDESGMPKERFSAEFPKEGPSILRIQQVVRGDSAAYFCASSPYAAETQYFGPGTRLLVL.

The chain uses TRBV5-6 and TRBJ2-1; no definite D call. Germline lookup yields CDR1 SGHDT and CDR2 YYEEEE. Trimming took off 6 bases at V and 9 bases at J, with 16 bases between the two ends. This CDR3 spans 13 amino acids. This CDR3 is CASNQLVTVEQFF. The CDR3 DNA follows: TGTGCCAGCAACCAGTTGGTCACAGTTGAGCAGTTCTTC.

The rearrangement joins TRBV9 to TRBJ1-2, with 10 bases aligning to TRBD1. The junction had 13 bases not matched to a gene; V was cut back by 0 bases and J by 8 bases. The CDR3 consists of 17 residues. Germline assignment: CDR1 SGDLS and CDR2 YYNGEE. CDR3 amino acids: CASSVGFWTGGSSGYTF. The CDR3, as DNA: TGTGCCAGCAGCGTAGGATTCTGGACAGGGGGGTCATCCGGCTACACCTTC.

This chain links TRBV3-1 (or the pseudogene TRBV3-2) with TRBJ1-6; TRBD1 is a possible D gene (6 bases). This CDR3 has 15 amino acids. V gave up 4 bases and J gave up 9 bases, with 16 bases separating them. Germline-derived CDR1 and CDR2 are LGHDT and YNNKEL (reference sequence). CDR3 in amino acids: CASSPQGIIRSPLHF. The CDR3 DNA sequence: TGTGCCAGCAGCCCCCAGGGGATCATTCGTTCACCCCTCCACTTT.

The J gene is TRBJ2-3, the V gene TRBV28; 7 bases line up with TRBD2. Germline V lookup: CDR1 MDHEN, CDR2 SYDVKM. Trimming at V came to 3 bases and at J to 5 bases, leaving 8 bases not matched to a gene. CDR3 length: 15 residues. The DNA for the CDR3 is TGTGCCAGCAGTTTTGCGGGGAGGGCGGGAGATACGCAGTATTTT. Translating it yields CASSFAGRAGDTQYF.

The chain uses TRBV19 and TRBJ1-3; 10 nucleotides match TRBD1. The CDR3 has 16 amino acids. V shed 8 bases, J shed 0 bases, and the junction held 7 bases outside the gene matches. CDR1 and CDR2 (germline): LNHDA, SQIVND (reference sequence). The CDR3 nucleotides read TGTGCCAGTCACCTGGACAGGGGGTCCTCTGGAAACACCATATATTTT. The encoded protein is CASHLDRGSSGNTIYF.

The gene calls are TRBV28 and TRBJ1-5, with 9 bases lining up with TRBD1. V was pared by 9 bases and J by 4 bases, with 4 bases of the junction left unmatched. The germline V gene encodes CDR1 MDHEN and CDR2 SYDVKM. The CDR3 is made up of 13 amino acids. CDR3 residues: CASRGQGNQPQHF. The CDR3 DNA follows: TGTGCCAGTCGGGGACAGGGAAATCAGCCCCAGCATTTT. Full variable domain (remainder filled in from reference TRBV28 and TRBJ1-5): DVKVTQSSRYLVKRTGEKVFLECVQDMDHENMFWYRQDPGLGLRLIYFSYDVKMKEKGDIPEGYSVSREKKERFSLILESASTNQTSMYLCASRGQGNQPQHFGDGTRLSIL.

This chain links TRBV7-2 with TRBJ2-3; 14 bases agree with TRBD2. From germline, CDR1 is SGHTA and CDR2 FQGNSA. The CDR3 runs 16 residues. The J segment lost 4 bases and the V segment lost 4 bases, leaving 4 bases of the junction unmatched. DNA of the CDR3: TGTGCCAGCAGCTCGACTAGCGGGAGGGCCGCAGATACGCAGTATTTT. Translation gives CASSSTSGRAADTQYF.

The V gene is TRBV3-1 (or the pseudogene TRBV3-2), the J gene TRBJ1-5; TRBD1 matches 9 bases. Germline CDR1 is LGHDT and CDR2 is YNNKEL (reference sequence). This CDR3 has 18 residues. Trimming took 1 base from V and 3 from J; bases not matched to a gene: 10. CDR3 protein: CASSQAGGTGRVNQPQHF. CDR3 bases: TGTGCCAGCAGCCAAGCTGGGGGGACAGGGCGGGTCAATCAGCCCCAGCATTTT.

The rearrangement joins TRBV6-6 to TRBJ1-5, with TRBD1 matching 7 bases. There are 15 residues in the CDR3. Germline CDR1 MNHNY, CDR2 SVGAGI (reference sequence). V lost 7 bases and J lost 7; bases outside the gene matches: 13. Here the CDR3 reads CASTPGDRAGQPQHF. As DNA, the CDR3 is TGTGCCAGCACCCCCGGCGACAGGGCGGGACAGCCCCAGCATTTT.

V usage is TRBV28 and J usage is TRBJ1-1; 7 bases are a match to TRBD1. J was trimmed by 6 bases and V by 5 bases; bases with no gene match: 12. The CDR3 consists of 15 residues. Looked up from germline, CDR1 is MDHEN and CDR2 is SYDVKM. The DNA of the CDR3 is TGTGCCAGCAGTACACCAGACAGGGCAAACCCTGAAGCTTTCTTT. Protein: CASSTPDRANPEAFF.

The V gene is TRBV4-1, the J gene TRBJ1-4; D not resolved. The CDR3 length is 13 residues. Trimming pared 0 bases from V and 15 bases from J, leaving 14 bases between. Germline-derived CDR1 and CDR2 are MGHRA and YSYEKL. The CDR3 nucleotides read TGCGCCAGCAGCCAAGATTCGGACTCCCGAATGTTTTTT. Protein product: CASSQDSDSRMFF.